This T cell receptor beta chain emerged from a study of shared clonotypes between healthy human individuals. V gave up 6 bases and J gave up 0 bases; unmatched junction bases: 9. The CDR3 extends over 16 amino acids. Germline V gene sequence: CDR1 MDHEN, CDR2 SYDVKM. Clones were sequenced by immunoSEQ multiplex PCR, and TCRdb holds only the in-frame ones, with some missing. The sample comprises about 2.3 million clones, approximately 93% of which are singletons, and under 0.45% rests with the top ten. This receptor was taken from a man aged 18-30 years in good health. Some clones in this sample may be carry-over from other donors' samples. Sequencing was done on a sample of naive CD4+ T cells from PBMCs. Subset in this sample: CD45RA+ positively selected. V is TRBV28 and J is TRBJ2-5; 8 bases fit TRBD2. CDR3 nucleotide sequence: TGTGCCAGCAGGGAAGCGGGAGTTGTGGACCAAGAGACCCAGTACTTC. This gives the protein CASREAGVVDQETQYF.